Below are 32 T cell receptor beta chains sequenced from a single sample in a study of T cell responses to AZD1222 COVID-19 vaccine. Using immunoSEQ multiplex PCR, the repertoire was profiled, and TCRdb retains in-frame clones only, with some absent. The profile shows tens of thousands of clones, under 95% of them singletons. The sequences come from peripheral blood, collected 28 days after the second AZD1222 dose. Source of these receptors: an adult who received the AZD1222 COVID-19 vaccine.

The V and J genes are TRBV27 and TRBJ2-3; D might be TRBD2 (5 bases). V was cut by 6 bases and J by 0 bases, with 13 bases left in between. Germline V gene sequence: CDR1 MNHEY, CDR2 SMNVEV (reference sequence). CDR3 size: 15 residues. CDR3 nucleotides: TGTGCCAGCAGAACGGGATTAGTGAGCACAGATACGCAGTATTTT. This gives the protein CASRTGLVSTDTQYF.

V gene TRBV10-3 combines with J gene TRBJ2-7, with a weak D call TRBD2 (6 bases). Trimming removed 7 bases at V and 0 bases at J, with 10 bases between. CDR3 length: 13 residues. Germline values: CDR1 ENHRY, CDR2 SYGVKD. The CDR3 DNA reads TGTGCCATCACTGGAGGGAACTCCTACGAGCAGTACTTC. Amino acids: CAITGGNSYEQYF.

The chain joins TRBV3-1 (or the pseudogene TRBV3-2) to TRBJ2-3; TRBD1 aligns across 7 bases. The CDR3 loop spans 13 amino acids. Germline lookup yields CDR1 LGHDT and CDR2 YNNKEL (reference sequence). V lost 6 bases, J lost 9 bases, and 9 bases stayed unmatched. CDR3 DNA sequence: TGTGCCAGCAGTTCCACAGGGGTCAGGACGCAGTATTTT. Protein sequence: CASSSTGVRTQYF.

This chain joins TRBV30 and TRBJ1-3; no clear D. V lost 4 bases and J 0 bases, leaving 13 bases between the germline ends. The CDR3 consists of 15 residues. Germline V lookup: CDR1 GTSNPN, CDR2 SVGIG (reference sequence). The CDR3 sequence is CAWMREKLSGNTIYF. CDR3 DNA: TGTGCCTGGATGAGGGAGAAGCTCTCTGGAAACACCATATATTTT.

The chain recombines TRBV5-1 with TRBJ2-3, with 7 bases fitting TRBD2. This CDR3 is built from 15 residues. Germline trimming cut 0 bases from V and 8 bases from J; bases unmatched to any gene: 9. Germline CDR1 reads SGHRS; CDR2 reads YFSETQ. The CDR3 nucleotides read TGCGCCAGCAGCTTGGTTTCAGGCGGGAGCGGTACGCAGTATTTT. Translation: CASSLVSGGSGTQYF.

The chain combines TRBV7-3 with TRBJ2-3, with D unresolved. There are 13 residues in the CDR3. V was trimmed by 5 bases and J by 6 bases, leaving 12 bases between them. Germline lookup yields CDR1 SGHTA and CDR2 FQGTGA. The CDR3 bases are TGTGCCAGCAGCCTCTCCGCGTTGGATACGCAGTATTTT. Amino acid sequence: CASSLSALDTQYF.

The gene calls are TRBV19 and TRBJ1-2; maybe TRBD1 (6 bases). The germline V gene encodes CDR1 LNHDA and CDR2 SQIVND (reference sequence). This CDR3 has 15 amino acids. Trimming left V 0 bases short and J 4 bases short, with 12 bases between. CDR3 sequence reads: CASSIDQGTIYGYTF. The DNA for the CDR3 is TGTGCCAGTAGTATAGATCAGGGGACAATCTATGGCTACACCTTC.

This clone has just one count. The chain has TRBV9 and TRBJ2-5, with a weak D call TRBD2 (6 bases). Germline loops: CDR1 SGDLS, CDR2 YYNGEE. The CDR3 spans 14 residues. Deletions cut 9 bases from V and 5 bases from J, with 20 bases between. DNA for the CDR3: TGTGCCATCACGAACACGGGGGATAAGGAGACCCAGTACTTC. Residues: CAITNTGDKETQYF.

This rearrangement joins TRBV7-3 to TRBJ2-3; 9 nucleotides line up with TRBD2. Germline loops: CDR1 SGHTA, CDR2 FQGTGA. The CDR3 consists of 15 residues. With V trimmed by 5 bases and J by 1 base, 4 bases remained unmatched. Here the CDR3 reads CASSPRLAGTDTQYF. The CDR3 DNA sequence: TGTGCCAGCAGCCCCCGACTAGCGGGCACAGATACGCAGTATTTT.

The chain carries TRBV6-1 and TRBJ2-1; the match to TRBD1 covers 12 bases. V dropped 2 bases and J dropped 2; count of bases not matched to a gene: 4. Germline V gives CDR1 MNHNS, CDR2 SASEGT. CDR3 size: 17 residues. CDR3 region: CASSEMGQGAAYNEQFF. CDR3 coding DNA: TGTGCCAGCAGTGAAATGGGACAGGGGGCGGCCTACAATGAGCAGTTCTTC.

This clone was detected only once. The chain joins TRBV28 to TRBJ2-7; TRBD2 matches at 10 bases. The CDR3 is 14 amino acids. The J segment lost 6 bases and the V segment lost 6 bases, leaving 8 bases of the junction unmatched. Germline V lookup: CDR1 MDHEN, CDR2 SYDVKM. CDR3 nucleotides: TGTGCCAGCAGAAAGAGACTAGCGGGCCTCGAGCAGTACTTC. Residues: CASRKRLAGLEQYF.

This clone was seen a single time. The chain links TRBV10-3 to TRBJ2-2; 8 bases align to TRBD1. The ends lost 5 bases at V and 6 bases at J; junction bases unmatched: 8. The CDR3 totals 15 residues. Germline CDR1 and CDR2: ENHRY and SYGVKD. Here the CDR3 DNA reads TGTGCCATCAGTAAACAGGGGGGTAGGGCCGGGGAGCTGTTTTTT. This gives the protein CAISKQGGRAGELFF.

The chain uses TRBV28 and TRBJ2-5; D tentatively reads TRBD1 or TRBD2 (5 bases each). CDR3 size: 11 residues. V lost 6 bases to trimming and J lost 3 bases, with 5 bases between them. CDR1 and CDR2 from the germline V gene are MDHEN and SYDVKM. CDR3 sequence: CASRGEETQYF. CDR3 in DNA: TGTGCCAGCAGGGGGGAAGAGACCCAGTACTTC.

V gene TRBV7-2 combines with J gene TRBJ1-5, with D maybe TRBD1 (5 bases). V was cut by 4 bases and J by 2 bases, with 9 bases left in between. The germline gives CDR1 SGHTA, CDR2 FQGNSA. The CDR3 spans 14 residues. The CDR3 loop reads CASSSGSGNQPQHF. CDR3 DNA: TGTGCCAGCAGCTCAGGGTCGGGCAATCAGCCCCAGCATTTT.

The CDR3 spells CASKLSTNEQFF. CDR3 nucleotides: TGTGCCAGCAAGCTTAGCACAAATGAGCAGTTCTTC. This chain joins TRBV11-1 and TRBJ2-1; D call uncertain. V gave up 7 bases and J gave up 7 bases, with 11 bases separating them. Germline loops: CDR1 SGHAT, CDR2 FQDESV (reference sequence). The CDR3 is 12 residues long.

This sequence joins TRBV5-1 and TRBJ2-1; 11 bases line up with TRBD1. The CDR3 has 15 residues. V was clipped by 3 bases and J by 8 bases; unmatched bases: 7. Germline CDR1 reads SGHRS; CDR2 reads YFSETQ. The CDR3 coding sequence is TGCGCCAGCAGCTCAGCCGGGACAGGGGGTGATGAGCAGTTCTTC. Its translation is CASSSAGTGGDEQFF.

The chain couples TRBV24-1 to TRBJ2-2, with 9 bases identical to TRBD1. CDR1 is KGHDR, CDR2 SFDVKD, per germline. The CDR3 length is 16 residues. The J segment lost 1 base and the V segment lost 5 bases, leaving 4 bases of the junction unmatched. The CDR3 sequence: CATSGKDRGNTGELFF. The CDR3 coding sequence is TGTGCCACCAGTGGAAAGGACAGGGGGAACACCGGGGAGCTGTTTTTT.

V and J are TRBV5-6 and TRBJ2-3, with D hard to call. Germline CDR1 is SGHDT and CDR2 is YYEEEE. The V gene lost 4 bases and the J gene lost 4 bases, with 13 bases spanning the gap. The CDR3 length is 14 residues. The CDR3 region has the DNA TGTGCCAGCAGCCTTTATCCGGTGGCAGATACGCAGTATTTT. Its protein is CASSLYPVADTQYF.

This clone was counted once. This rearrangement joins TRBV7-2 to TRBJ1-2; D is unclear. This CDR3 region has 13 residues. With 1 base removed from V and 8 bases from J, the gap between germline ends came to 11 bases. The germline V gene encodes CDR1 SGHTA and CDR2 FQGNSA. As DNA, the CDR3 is TGTGCCAGCAGCTTAGATTATGAAGCCGGCTACACCTTC. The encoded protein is CASSLDYEAGYTF.

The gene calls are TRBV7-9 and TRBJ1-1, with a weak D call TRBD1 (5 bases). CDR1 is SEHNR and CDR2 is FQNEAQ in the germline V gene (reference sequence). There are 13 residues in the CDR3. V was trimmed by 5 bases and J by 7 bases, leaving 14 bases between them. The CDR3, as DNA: TGTGCCAGCAGCCCTAGACAGTCCGTTGAAGCTTTCTTT. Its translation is CASSPRQSVEAFF.

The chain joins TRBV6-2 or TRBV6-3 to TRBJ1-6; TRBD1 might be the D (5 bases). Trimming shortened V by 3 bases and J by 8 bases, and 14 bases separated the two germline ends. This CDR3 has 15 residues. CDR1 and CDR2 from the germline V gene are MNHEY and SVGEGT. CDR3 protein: CASSYYSGIDSPLHF. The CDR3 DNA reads TGTGCCAGCAGTTATTACTCAGGGATCGATTCACCCCTCCACTTT.

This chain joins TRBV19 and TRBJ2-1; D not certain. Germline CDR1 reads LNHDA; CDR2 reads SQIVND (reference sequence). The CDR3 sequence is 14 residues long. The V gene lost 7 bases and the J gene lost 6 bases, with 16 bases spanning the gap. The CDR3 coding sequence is TGTGCCAGTAAGACGGCCCCACACTCCAATGAGCAGTTCTTC. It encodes CASKTAPHSNEQFF.

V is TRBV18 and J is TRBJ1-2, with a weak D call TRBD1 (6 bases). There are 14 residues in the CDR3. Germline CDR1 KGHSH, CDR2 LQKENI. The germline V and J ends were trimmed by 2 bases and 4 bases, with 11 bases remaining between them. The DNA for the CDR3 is TGTGCCAGCTCACCAACAGGGAGAGGCTATGGCTACACCTTC. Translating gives CASSPTGRGYGYTF.

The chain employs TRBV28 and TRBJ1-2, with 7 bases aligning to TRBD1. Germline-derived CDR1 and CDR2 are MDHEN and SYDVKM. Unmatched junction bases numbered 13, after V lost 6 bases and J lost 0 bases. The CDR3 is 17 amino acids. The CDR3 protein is CASSFPQGSGPNYGYTF. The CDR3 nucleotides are TGTGCCAGCAGCTTTCCACAGGGGAGTGGACCTAACTATGGCTACACCTTC.

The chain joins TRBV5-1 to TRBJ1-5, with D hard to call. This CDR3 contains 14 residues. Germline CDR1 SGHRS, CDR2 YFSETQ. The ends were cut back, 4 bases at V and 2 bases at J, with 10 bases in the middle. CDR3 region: CASSDGYGNQPQHF. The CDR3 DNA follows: TGCGCCAGCAGCGACGGTTACGGCAATCAGCCCCAGCATTTT. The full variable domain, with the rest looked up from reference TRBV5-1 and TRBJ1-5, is KAGVTQTPRYLIKTRGQQVTLSCSPISGHRSVSWYQQTPGQGLQFLFEYFSETQRNKGNFPGRFSGRQFSNSRSEMNVSTLELGDSALYLCASSDGYGNQPQHFGDGTRLSIL.

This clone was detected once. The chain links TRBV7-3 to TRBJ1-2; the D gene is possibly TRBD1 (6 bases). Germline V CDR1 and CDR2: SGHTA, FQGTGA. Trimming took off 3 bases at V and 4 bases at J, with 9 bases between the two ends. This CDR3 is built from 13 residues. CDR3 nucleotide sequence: TGTGCCAGCAGCTTCAACAGGGCCTATGGCTACACCTTC. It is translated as CASSFNRAYGYTF.

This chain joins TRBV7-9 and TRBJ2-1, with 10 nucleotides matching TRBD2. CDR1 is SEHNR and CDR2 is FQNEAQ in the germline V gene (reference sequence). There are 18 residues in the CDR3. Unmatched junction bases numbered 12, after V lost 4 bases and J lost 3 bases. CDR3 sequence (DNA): TGTGCCAGCAGCTCATTCAGGATGACTAGCGGGCGCTACAATGAGCAGTTCTTC. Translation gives CASSSFRMTSGRYNEQFF. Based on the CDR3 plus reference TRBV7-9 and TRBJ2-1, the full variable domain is DTGVSQNPRHKITKRGQNVTFRCDPISEHNRLYWYRQTLGQGPEFLTYFQNEAQLEKSRLLSDRFSAERPKGSFSTLEIQRTEQGDSAMYLCASSSFRMTSGRYNEQFFGPGTRLTVL.

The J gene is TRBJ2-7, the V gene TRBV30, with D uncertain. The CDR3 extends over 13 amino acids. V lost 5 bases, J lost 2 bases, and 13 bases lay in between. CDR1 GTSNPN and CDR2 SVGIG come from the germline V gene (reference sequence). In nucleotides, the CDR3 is TGTGCCTGGTTCAGCAGGAACCCCTACGAGCAGTACTTC. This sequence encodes CAWFSRNPYEQYF.

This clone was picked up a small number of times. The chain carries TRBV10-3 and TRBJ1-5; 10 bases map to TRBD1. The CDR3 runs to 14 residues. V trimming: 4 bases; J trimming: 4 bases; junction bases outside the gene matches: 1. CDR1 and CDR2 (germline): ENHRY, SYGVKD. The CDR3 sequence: CAISGTGGNQPQHF. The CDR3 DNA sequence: TGTGCCATCAGTGGGACAGGGGGGAATCAGCCCCAGCATTTT.

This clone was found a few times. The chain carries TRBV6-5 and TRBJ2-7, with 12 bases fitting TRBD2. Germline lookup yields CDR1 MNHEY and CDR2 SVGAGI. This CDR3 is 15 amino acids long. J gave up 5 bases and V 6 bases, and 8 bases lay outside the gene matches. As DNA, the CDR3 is TGTGCCAGCAGCATGACTAGCGGGAGAGGAAACGAGCAGTACTTC. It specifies CASSMTSGRGNEQYF.

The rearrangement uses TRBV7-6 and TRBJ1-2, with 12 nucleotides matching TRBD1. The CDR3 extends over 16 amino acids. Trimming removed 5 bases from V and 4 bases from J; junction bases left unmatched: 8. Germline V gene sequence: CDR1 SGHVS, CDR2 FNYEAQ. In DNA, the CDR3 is TGTGCCAGCAGCCAGGGACAGGGGGCATTAGCCTATGGCTACACCTTC. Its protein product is CASSQGQGALAYGYTF.

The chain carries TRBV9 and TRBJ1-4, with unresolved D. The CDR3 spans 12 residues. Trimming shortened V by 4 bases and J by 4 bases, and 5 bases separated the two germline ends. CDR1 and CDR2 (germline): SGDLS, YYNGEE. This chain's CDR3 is CASSSRNEKLFF. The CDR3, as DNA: TGTGCCAGCAGCTCCCGTAATGAAAAACTGTTTTTT.